This T cell receptor beta chain appears in the sequencing data of a study of blood T cells in healthy people across ages. Isolated per sample were at least 7 million PBMCs. J was trimmed by 3 bases and V by 5 bases; bases with no gene match: 6. The CDR3 extends over 15 amino acids. CDR1 is SGHRS, CDR2 YFSETQ, per germline. For the second PCR, which ran for about 7 to 11 cycles, a sample-barcoded 5' primer and a J-beta primer mix were used. TCRdb called the 5' RACE reads again in MiXCR, with one record for every CDR3 protein. The table shows approximately 700,000 distinct CDR3 sequences, with approximately 30% occurring only once. As regards this clonotype: Its target is unknown.

Findings and limits, study-wide: It was found that TCR beta diversity correlated strongly with the percentage of naive T cells.

The clonotype was recovered from a woman aged 80 or over in good health. The source material was blood. The J gene is TRBJ2-5, the V gene TRBV5-1, with 11 bases that match TRBD2. The CDR3 loop reads CASSKTTSGEETQYF. The DNA of the CDR3 is TGCGCCAGCAGTAAAACGACTAGCGGGGAAGAGACCCAGTACTTC.